This T cell receptor beta chain was recorded in a study of T-cell reconstitution after alpha-beta-depleted transplantation in children. Study-level findings and limits: Expanded clones from the graft, numbering several hundred, reportedly supplied alpha-beta T cells about two months after transplant. Once a year had passed after transplant, T-cell counts and diversity came mostly from newly produced T cells. Diversity of TCRbeta at day 60 was high in some patients, arising from surviving recipient T cells and thymic progenitors.

This clonotype was observed a handful of times. Its antigen remains unknown. Preparing the TCRbeta library involved the use of unique molecular identifiers. MiXCR was run by TCRdb on the PCR reads, yielding one entry per CDR3 protein. Found here are about 250,000 distinct CDR3 sequences, roughly a quarter of them singletons; the top ten hold under 5.5%. The germline gives CDR1 MNHNY, CDR2 SVGAGI (reference sequence). The CDR3 has 12 residues. The V gene lost 6 bases and the J gene lost 5 bases, with 10 bases spanning the gap. The sample in question was PBMCs, mostly from graft donor cells, obtained 360 days after TCRalphabeta/CD19-depleted stem cell transplant. The gene calls are TRBV6-6 and TRBJ1-1; D perhaps matches TRBD1 (6 bases). The sequence was collected from a female patient aged 2 to 10 who had a stem cell transplant for congenital amegakaryocytic thrombocytopenia, so the T cells may come from the graft donor. CDR3 DNA sequence: TGTGCCAGCAGACTTCAGGGGACTGAAGCTTTCTTT. Translation: CASRLQGTEAFF.